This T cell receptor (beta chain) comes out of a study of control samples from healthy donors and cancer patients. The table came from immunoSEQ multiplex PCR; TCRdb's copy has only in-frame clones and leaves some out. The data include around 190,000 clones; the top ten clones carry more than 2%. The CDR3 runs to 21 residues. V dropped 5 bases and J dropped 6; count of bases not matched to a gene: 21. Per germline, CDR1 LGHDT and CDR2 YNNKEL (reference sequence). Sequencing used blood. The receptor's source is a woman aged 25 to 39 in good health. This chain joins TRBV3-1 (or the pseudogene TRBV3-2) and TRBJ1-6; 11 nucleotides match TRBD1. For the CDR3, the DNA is TGTGCCAGCAGCTGGGGAGTAAGGACAGGGGGCAGATGGGCGGCTAATTCACCCCTCCACTTT. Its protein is CASSWGVRTGGRWAANSPLHF.